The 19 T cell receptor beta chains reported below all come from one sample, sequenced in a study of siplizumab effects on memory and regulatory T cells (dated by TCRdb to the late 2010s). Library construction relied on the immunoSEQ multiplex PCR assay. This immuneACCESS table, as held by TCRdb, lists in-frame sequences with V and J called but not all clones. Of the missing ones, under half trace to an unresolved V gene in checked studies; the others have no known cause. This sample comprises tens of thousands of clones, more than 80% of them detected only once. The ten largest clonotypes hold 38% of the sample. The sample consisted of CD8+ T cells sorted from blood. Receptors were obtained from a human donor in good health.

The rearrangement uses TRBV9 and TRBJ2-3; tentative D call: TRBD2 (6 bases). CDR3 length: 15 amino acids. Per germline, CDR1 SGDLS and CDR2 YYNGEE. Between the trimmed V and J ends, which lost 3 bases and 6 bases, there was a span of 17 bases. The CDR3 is CASSDGGLADDTQYF. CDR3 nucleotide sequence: TGTGCCAGCAGCGACGGGGGACTCGCAGACGATACGCAGTATTTT.

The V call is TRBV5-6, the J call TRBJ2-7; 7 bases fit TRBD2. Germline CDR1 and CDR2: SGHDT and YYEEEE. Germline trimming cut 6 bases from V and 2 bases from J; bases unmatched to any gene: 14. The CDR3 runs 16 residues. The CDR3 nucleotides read TGTGCCAGCACCCCGAGTCGCGGGGGATCCCCCTACGAGCAGTACTTC. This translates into CASTPSRGGSPYEQYF.

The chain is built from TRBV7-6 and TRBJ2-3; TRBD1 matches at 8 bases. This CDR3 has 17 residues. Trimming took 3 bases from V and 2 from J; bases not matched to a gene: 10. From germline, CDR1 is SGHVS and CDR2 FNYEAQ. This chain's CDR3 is CASSLTIGTGTTDTQYF. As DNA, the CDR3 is TGTGCCAGCAGCTTGACTATAGGGACAGGCACCACAGATACGCAGTATTTT. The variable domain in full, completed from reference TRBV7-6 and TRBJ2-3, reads GAGVSQSPRYKVTKRGQDVALRCDPISGHVSLYWYRQALGQGPEFLTYFNYEAQQDKSGLPNDRFSAERPEGSISTLTIQRTEQRDSAMYRCASSLTIGTGTTDTQYFGPGTRLTVL.

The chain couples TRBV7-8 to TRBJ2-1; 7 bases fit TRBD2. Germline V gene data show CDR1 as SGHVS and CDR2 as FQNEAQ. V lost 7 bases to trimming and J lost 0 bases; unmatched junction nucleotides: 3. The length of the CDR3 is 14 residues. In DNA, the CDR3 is TGTGCCAGCACCAAGCGGGACTCCTACAATGAGCAGTTCTTC. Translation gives CASTKRDSYNEQFF.

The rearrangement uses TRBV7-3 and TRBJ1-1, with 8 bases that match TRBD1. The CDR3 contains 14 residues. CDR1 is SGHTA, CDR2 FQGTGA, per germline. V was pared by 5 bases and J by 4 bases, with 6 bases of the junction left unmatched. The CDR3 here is CASSLSDRGTEAFF. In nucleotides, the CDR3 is TGTGCCAGCAGCCTCTCCGACAGGGGCACTGAAGCTTTCTTT.

The CDR3 DNA reads TGTGCCAGCACCACCGCGGCGGGGGGTAATTCACCCCTCCACTTT. This gives the protein CASTTAAGGNSPLHF. V is TRBV6-6 and J is TRBJ1-6; D possibly corresponds to TRBD1 (5 bases). Trimming cost V 7 bases and J 6 bases, with 16 bases left between them. Germline CDR1 MNHNY, CDR2 SVGAGI (reference sequence). The CDR3 spans 15 residues.

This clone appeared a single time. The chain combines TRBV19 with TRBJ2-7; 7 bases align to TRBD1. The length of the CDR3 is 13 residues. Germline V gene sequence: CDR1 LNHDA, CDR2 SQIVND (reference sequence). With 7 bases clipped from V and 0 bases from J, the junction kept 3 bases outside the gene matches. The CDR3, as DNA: TGTGCCAGTACCGCAGGGGGCTCCTACGAGCAGTACTTC. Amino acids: CASTAGGSYEQYF. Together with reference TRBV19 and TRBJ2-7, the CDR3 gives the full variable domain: DGGITQSPKYLFRKEGQNVTLSCEQNLNHDAMYWYRQDPGQGLRLIYYSQIVNDFQKGDIAEGYSVSREKKESFPLTVTSAQKNPTAFYLCASTAGGSYEQYFGPGTRLTVT.

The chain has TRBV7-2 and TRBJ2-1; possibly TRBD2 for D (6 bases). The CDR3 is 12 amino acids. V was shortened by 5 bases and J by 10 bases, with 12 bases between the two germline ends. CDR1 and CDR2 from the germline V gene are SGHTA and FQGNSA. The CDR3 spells CASSAPGAEQFF. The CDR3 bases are TGTGCCAGCAGCGCACCGGGAGCAGAGCAGTTCTTC.

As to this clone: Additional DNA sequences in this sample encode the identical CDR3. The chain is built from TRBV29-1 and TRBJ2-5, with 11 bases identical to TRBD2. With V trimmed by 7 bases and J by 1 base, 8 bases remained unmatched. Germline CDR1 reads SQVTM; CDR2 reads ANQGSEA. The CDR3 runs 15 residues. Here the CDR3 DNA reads TGCAGCGCACCCCTAGCGGGAGGTCTCCAAGAGACCCAGTACTTC. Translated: CSAPLAGGLQETQYF.

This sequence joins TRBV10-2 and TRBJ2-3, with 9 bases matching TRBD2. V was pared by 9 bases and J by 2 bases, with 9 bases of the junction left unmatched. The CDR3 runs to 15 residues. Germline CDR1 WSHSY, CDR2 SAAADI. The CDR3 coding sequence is TGCGCCAGTCTGGGGAGCGGGAGGTTCACAGATACGCAGTATTTT. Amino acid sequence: CASLGSGRFTDTQYF.

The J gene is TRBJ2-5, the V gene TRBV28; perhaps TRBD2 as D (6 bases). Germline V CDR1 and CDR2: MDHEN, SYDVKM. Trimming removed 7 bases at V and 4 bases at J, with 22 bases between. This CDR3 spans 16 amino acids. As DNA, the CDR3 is TGTGCCAGCATGGGATGGCGGGGACGTGAGGGAGAGACCCAGTACTTC. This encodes CASMGWRGREGETQYF.

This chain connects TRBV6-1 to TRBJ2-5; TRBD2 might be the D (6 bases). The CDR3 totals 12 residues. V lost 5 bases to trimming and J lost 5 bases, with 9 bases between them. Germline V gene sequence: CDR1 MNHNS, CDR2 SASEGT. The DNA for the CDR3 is TGTGCCAGCAGTCCAGGGAGGGAGACCCAGTACTTC. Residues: CASSPGRETQYF.

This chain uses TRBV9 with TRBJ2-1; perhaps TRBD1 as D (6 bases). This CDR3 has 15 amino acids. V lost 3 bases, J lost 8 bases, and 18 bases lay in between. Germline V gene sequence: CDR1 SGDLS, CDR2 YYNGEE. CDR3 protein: CASSGRDTGIDEQFF. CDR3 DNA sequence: TGTGCCAGCAGCGGCCGGGACACCGGTATCGATGAGCAGTTCTTC.

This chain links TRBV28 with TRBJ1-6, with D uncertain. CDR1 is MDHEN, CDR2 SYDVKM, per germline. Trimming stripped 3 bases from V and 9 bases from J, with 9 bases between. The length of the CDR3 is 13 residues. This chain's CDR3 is CASSFLGVSPLHF. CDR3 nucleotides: TGTGCCAGCAGTTTTTTGGGAGTTTCACCCCTCCACTTT.

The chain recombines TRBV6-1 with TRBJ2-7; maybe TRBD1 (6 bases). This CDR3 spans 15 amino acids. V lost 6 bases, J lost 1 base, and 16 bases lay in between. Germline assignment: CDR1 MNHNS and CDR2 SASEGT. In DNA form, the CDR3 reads TGTGCCAGCAGCCCCCGGGACATTCGATCCTACGAGCAGTACTTC. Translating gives CASSPRDIRSYEQYF.

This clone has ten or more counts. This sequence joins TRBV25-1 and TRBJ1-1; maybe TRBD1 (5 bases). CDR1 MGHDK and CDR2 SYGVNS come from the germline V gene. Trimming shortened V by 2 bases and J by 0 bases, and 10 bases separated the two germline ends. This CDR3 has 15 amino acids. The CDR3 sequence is CASSEGRGLNTEAFF. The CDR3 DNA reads TGTGCCAGCAGTGAAGGGAGGGGACTGAACACTGAAGCTTTCTTT.

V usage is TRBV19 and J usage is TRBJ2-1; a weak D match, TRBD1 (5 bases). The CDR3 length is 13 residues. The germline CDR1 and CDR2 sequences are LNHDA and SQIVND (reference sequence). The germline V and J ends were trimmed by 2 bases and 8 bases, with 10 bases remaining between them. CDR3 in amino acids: CASSIKDKHEQFF. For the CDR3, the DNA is TGTGCCAGTAGTATAAAGGACAAACATGAGCAGTTCTTC.

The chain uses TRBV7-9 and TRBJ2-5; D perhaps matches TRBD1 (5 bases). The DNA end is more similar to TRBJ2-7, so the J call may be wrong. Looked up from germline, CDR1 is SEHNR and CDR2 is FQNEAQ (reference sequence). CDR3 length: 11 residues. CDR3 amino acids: CASSLGLEQYF. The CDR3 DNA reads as TGTGCCAGCAGCTTGGGGCTCGAGCAGTACTTC.

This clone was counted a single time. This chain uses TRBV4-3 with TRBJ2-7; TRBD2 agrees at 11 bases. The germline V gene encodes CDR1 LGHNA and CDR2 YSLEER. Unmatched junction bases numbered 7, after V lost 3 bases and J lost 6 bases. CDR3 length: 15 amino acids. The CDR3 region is CASSQGLAAAGEQYF. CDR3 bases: TGCGCCAGCAGCCAGGGACTAGCGGCGGCGGGCGAGCAGTACTTC.